The source of this T cell receptor beta chain is a study of beta chain features in type 1 diabetes. About the research overall: All of the samples together had roughly 98 million sorted cells examined. Findings of the study overall: Patients and controls would be equally affected if PCR favored shorter templates. For type 1 diabetes patients, VDJ junctions showed fewer insertions and more deletions. Across patients, naive, central memory and Treg TCRB repertoires exhibited apparently greater similarity than was observed across healthy donors.

Trimming pared 2 bases from V and 5 bases from J, leaving 12 bases between. CDR3 length equals 14 residues. CDR1 and CDR2 (germline): LGHNA, YSLEER. This clone was seen only a few times. Antigen: not known. Reverse transcription of all isolated RNA meant that expressed TCRB transcripts were sequenced. Only in-frame clones appear in the TCRdb table, and some are missing; sequencing was by immunoSEQ multiplex PCR. The sample holds around 500,000 clones, roughly 10% seen once. The sequenced material came from naive CD4+ T cells from blood. The rearrangement joins TRBV4-3 to TRBJ1-1; D is ambiguous. The clonotype comes from a woman under 30 in good health. This chain's CDR3 is CASSQILKRTEAFF. CDR3 DNA: TGCGCCAGCAGCCAAATACTCAAGAGGACTGAAGCTTTCTTT.